This record looks at one T cell receptor (beta chain) sequence and its context. Its antigen remains unknown. The sample is drawn from a study of T cell repertoires in cytomegalovirus infection. Study background: Selection of CMV epitopes for the study included recently identified HLA-C-restricted and well-studied HLA-B-restricted ones.

TCRdb reanalysed the reads using MiXCR and keeps one entry per CDR3 protein. The sample includes around 360,000 distinct CDR3 sequences, approximately 35% of them seen just once. Germline assignment: CDR1 KGHSH and CDR2 LQKENI. Between the trimmed V and J ends, which lost 2 bases and 2 bases, there was a span of 8 bases. The CDR3 consists of 14 residues. This specimen consisted of cultured PBMCs, obtained from culture after CMV antigen stimulation. This rearrangement joins TRBV18 to TRBJ2-3; D gene unclear. The sequence derives from a human donor in good health (CMV status not recorded). Some clones in this sample may be carry-over from other donors' samples. The CDR3 here is CASSPIGPTDTQYF. CDR3 DNA: TGTGCCAGCTCACCAATAGGGCCCACAGATACGCAGTATTTT.